The 15 T cell receptor beta chains given below trace back to one sample, sequenced in a study of immune cell composition in non-small cell lung cancer. The assay was immunoSEQ multiplex PCR, and TCRdb's table has in-frame clones only and misses some. The repertoire holds about 3,400 clones, about 80% seen once, with more than 4% in the top ten. Sequenced input: lung tumor tissue. These receptors were collected from a human donor with non-small cell lung cancer.

The V gene is TRBV18, the J gene TRBJ1-1; TRBD1 might be the D (6 bases). The CDR3 is 13 residues long. CDR1 is KGHSH, CDR2 LQKENI, per germline. With 0 bases removed from V and 6 bases from J, the gap between germline ends came to 8 bases. The CDR3 sequence is CASSPPQGPEAFF. The CDR3 DNA reads TGTGCCAGCTCACCACCTCAGGGGCCTGAAGCTTTCTTT. The variable domain in full, completed from reference TRBV18 and TRBJ1-1, reads NAGVMQNPRHLVRRRGQEARLRCSPMKGHSHVYWYRQLPEEGLKFMVYLQKENIIDESGMPKERFSAEFPKEGPSILRIQQVVRGDSAAYFCASSPPQGPEAFFGQGTRLTVV.

This rearrangement joins TRBV11-3 to TRBJ2-1; TRBD2 aligns across 8 bases. V shed 4 bases and J 1 base; nucleotides not matched to a gene: 3. In germline, CDR1 is SGHNT, CDR2 YENEEA. The CDR3 extends over 15 amino acids. The CDR3 DNA follows: TGTGCCAGCAGCTCGGGGGGGCGATCCTACAATGAGCAGTTCTTC. This codes for CASSSGGRSYNEQFF.

This chain joins TRBV20-1 and TRBJ2-4; 8 positions match TRBD1. The V gene end was trimmed by 2 bases and the J gene end by 15 bases; junction bases not matched to a gene: 6. The length of the CDR3 is 11 residues. Per germline, CDR1 DFQATT and CDR2 SNEGSKA (reference sequence). In DNA form, the CDR3 reads TGCAGTGCTAGATTCGGACAGGGACGGTACTTC. Its protein product is CSARFGQGRYF.

V gene TRBV9 combines with J gene TRBJ2-2; perhaps TRBD2 as D (6 bases). CDR3 size: 16 residues. Deletions cut 4 bases from V and 6 bases from J, with 19 bases between. Germline CDR1 and CDR2: SGDLS and YYNGEE. The CDR3 DNA is TGTGCCAGCAGCACCCGGGGACTGGTGAGCGCCGGGGAGCTGTTTTTT. Its protein is CASSTRGLVSAGELFF.

The rearrangement links TRBV27 to TRBJ1-1, with D unclear. CDR1 and CDR2 from the germline V gene are MNHEY and SMNVEV (reference sequence). Trimming stripped 3 bases from V and 0 bases from J, with 8 bases between. This CDR3 comprises 14 residues. CDR3 coding DNA: TGTGCCAGCAGTTTTCTTCCCCTGAACACTGAAGCTTTCTTT. The encoded protein is CASSFLPLNTEAFF.

V usage is TRBV19 and J usage is TRBJ2-1; 14 bases align to TRBD2. J was trimmed by 7 bases and V by 8 bases; bases with no gene match: 10. The CDR3 runs to 16 residues. The V gene's germline CDR1 is LNHDA and CDR2 SQIVND (reference sequence). The CDR3 DNA reads as TGTGCCAGTCGCTCAACGACTAGCGGGGGGGCAAATGAGCAGTTCTTC. It specifies CASRSTTSGGANEQFF.

Only one count was recorded for this clone. The chain has TRBV11-3 and TRBJ1-1; D unclear. The CDR3 runs to 13 residues. Germline assignment: CDR1 SGHNT and CDR2 YENEEA. Between the trimmed V and J ends, which lost 3 bases and 5 bases, there was a span of 10 bases. The CDR3 is CASSFEALTEAFF. CDR3 coding DNA: TGTGCCAGCAGCTTTGAGGCACTGACTGAAGCTTTCTTT.

The chain is built from TRBV7-8 and TRBJ1-1, with D unresolved. Germline V gives CDR1 SGHVS, CDR2 FQNEAQ. CDR3 size: 14 residues. Trimming took off 1 base at V and 1 base at J, with 7 bases between the two ends. This CDR3 is CASSLDSGNTEAFF. The DNA for the CDR3 is TGTGCCAGCAGCTTAGACTCCGGGAACACTGAAGCTTTCTTT.

The chain has TRBV6-6 and TRBJ2-2, with 10 nucleotides matching TRBD1. The CDR3 has 15 residues. In germline, CDR1 is MNHNY, CDR2 SVGAGI (reference sequence). V shed 5 bases and J 6 bases; nucleotides not matched to a gene: 6. The CDR3 sequence is CASSGTGTGAGELFF. CDR3 nucleotides: TGTGCCAGCAGTGGAACCGGGACAGGGGCCGGGGAGCTGTTTTTT.

This chain connects TRBV7-8 to TRBJ2-5, with TRBD2 as a possible D gene (5 bases). The CDR3 has 13 residues. Germline-derived CDR1 and CDR2 are SGHVS and FQNEAQ. V was shortened by 4 bases and J by 3 bases, with 9 bases between the two germline ends. DNA of the CDR3: TGTGCCAGCAGCTCCACAGCGGAAGAGACCCAGTACTTC. It translates to CASSSTAEETQYF.

In its sample, this clone was seen a few times. The rearrangement links TRBV6-5 to TRBJ1-5; TRBD1 aligns across 8 bases. CDR3 length: 14 residues. Germline V lookup: CDR1 MNHEY, CDR2 SVGAGI. V was pared by 5 bases and J by 2 bases, with 2 bases of the junction left unmatched. Here the CDR3 DNA reads TGTGCCAGCAGTGAACAGGGGGGCAATCAGCCCCAGCATTTT. Translating it yields CASSEQGGNQPQHF.

The chain employs TRBV4-2 and TRBJ2-5, with 8 bases identical to TRBD2. From germline, CDR1 is LGHNA and CDR2 YNFKEQ. This CDR3 contains 14 residues. Trimming took 6 bases from V and 5 from J; bases not matched to a gene: 8. CDR3 loop: CASRRSGGDETQYF. The CDR3 coding sequence is TGTGCCAGCAGGCGATCGGGGGGGGATGAGACCCAGTACTTC.

As DNA, the CDR3 is TGTGCCAGTAGGACCCGGGGGGCGGCCGAGGAACTGTTTTTT. It translates to CASRTRGAAEELFF. This sequence joins TRBV19 and TRBJ1-4, with D perhaps matching TRBD1 (6 bases). Germline-derived CDR1 and CDR2 are LNHDA and SQIVND (reference sequence). There are 14 residues in the CDR3. The germline V and J ends were trimmed by 6 bases and 12 bases, with 20 bases remaining between them.

J is TRBJ1-2 and V is TRBV7-9; perhaps TRBD1 as D (6 bases). This CDR3 contains 15 residues. Germline-derived CDR1 and CDR2 are SEHNR and FQNEAQ (reference sequence). V shed 3 bases and J shed 7 bases, with 18 bases lying between them. The DNA of the CDR3 is TGTGCCAGCAGCTTCTCGGGGGGCGCGGAGGTTGGCTACACCTTC. Translated: CASSFSGGAEVGYTF.

V gene TRBV2 combines with J gene TRBJ2-3; D might be TRBD2 (5 bases). CDR1 and CDR2 from the germline V gene are SNHLY and FYNNEI. V gave up 0 bases and J gave up 3 bases, with 10 bases separating them. The CDR3 length is 15 residues. The chain's CDR3 is CASSEAAVLTDTQYF. CDR3 bases: TGTGCCAGCAGTGAAGCAGCGGTTTTGACAGATACGCAGTATTTT. The complete variable domain, with remaining parts taken from reference TRBV2 and TRBJ2-3, reads EPEVTQTPSHQVTQMGQEVILRCVPISNHLYFYWYRQILGQKVEFLVSFYNNEISEKSEIFDDQFSVERPDGSNFTLKIRSTKLEDSAMYFCASSEAAVLTDTQYFGPGTRLTVL.